Following are 32 T cell receptor beta chains from one sample sequenced in a study of blood T cell repertoires in COVID-19. Sequencing was performed with immunoSEQ multiplex PCR; in TCRdb, only in-frame clones are kept and a portion is missing. The data show about 300,000 clones, with around 85% seen just once and approximately 1.5% held by the top ten. The sample taken for sequencing was peripheral blood. These receptors were taken from a human donor with COVID-19, enrolled during active disease. The donor label of this sample is uncertain.

J is TRBJ2-5 and V is TRBV28; D is ambiguous. V lost 10 bases to trimming and J lost 3 bases, with 9 bases between them. The CDR3 consists of 11 residues. Germline values: CDR1 MDHEN, CDR2 SYDVKM. CDR3 sequence reads: CATHEKETQYF. In DNA, the CDR3 is TGTGCCACCCATGAGAAAGAGACCCAGTACTTC.

This chain joins TRBV6-5 and TRBJ1-5; D is perhaps TRBD1 (5 bases). The V gene lost 6 bases and the J gene lost 2 bases, with 11 bases spanning the gap. The CDR3 is 14 residues long. Germline CDR1 MNHEY, CDR2 SVGAGI. Here the CDR3 reads CASSPGSGNQPQHF. The CDR3 region has the DNA TGTGCCAGCAGCCCAGGGTCTGGCAATCAGCCCCAGCATTTT.

This sequence joins TRBV4-2 and TRBJ1-4; possibly TRBD1 for D (5 bases). Trimming pared 4 bases from V and 1 base from J, leaving 10 bases between. The CDR3 totals 15 residues. CDR1 and CDR2 from the germline V gene are LGHNA and YNFKEQ. The CDR3 DNA follows: TGTGCCAGCAGCCCACACAGGAGAACTAATGAAAAACTGTTTTTT. Translated: CASSPHRRTNEKLFF.

The V gene is TRBV6-1, the J gene TRBJ2-7; 8 bases line up with TRBD1. Trimming removed 4 bases from V and 4 bases from J; junction bases left unmatched: 15. The CDR3 is 17 amino acids. From germline, CDR1 is MNHNS and CDR2 SASEGT. The CDR3 sequence is CASSAGLDRGNEYEQYF. The CDR3 region has the DNA TGTGCCAGCAGTGCCGGGCTAGACAGGGGAAATGAATACGAGCAGTACTTC.

The V gene is TRBV9, the J gene TRBJ2-3; possibly TRBD2 for D (6 bases). Trimming cost V 0 bases and J 4 bases, with 9 bases left between them. The CDR3 extends over 14 amino acids. Germline V gene data show CDR1 as SGDLS and CDR2 as YYNGEE. The CDR3 DNA sequence: TGTGCCAGCAGCGTAGGCGGAGGGGCAGATACGCAGTATTTT. This gives the protein CASSVGGGADTQYF.

V gene TRBV19 combines with J gene TRBJ2-2; 9 nucleotides align to TRBD2. The CDR3 consists of 15 residues. J was trimmed by 5 bases and V by 1 base; bases with no gene match: 2. CDR1 is LNHDA and CDR2 is SQIVND in the germline V gene (reference sequence). CDR3 bases: TGTGCCAGTAGTATAGGCGGGAGGGAGACCGGGGAGCTGTTTTTT. Residues: CASSIGGRETGELFF. Drawing the rest from reference TRBV19 and TRBJ2-2, the complete variable domain is DGGITQSPKYLFRKEGQNVTLSCEQNLNHDAMYWYRQDPGQGLRLIYYSQIVNDFQKGDIAEGYSVSREKKESFPLTVTSAQKNPTAFYLCASSIGGRETGELFFGEGSRLTVL.

The chain is built from TRBV10-3 and TRBJ2-3; TRBD2 matches 8 bases. The V segment lost 11 bases and the J segment 4 bases; nucleotides outside the gene matches: 11. Looked up from germline, CDR1 is ENHRY and CDR2 is SYGVKD. CDR3 length: 14 amino acids. The CDR3 bases are TGTGCCTCTTCAGCGGGAGAGGTTCCAGATACGCAGTATTTT. This gives the protein CASSAGEVPDTQYF.

The rearrangement uses TRBV7-9 and TRBJ1-5, with D tentatively TRBD1 (6 bases). Trimming shortened V by 3 bases and J by 4 bases, and 10 bases separated the two germline ends. CDR1 and CDR2 (germline): SEHNR, FQNEAQ (reference sequence). CDR3 length: 14 residues. The CDR3 sequence is CASSLDSRNQPQHF. The CDR3 DNA reads TGTGCCAGCAGCTTGGACAGCCGGAATCAGCCCCAGCATTTT. Together with reference TRBV7-9 and TRBJ1-5, the CDR3 gives the full variable domain: DTGVSQNPRHKITKRGQNVTFRCDPISEHNRLYWYRQTLGQGPEFLTYFQNEAQLEKSRLLSDRFSAERPKGSFSTLEIQRTEQGDSAMYLCASSLDSRNQPQHFGDGTRLSIL.

The rearrangement links TRBV28 to TRBJ2-1; possibly TRBD1 for D (6 bases). This CDR3 is built from 16 residues. V was pared by 7 bases and J by 0 bases, with 16 bases between. Germline V CDR1 and CDR2: MDHEN, SYDVKM. CDR3 loop: CASTQTGLSSYNEQFF. Written as DNA, the CDR3 is TGTGCCAGCACCCAAACAGGGCTGAGCTCCTACAATGAGCAGTTCTTC.

The chain has TRBV19 and TRBJ2-3; TRBD1 matches at 10 bases. The CDR3 contains 15 residues. J was trimmed by 3 bases and V by 5 bases; bases with no gene match: 5. From germline, CDR1 is LNHDA and CDR2 SQIVND (reference sequence). CDR3 DNA: TGTGCCAGTAGTCCGGGACAGGGGCCTACAGATACGCAGTATTTT. Encoded protein: CASSPGQGPTDTQYF. Filled out from reference TRBV19 and TRBJ2-3, the complete variable domain reads DGGITQSPKYLFRKEGQNVTLSCEQNLNHDAMYWYRQDPGQGLRLIYYSQIVNDFQKGDIAEGYSVSREKKESFPLTVTSAQKNPTAFYLCASSPGQGPTDTQYFGPGTRLTVL.

V gene TRBV5-4 combines with J gene TRBJ1-1; 7 positions match TRBD1. The CDR3 covers 14 residues. J gave up 6 bases and V 0 bases, and 5 bases lay outside the gene matches. Germline assignment: CDR1 SGHNT and CDR2 YYREEE (reference sequence). The CDR3 is CASSLDRGSAEAFF. The CDR3 DNA follows: TGTGCCAGCAGCTTGGACAGGGGATCCGCTGAAGCTTTCTTT.

This chain links TRBV6-4 with TRBJ1-1; D remains unclear. With 3 bases removed from V and 4 bases from J, the gap between germline ends came to 24 bases. The CDR3 consists of 18 residues. Germline-derived CDR1 and CDR2 are MRHNA and SNTAGT. The CDR3 loop is CASSDGSKSRDATTEAFF. Here the CDR3 DNA reads TGTGCCAGCAGTGATGGTTCGAAATCGAGGGATGCGACCACTGAAGCTTTCTTT.

This chain uses TRBV4-3 with TRBJ1-2, with TRBD1 as a possible D gene (6 bases). Trimming took off 1 base at V and 7 bases at J, with 10 bases between the two ends. The germline V gene encodes CDR1 LGHNA and CDR2 YSLEER. This CDR3 is built from 13 residues. The CDR3, as DNA: TGCGCCAGCAGCCAAGTAGGCAGGGGTGGCTACACCTTC. Its protein product is CASSQVGRGGYTF.

The chain recombines TRBV12-3 or TRBV12-4 with TRBJ1-1; D gene uncertain. This CDR3 comprises 11 residues. V lost 6 bases, J lost 1 base, and 3 bases lay in between. The CDR3 DNA reads TGTGCCAGCAGCCAGAACACTGAAGCTTTCTTT. This translates into CASSQNTEAFF.

This rearrangement joins TRBV2 to TRBJ2-2; tentative D call: TRBD2 (6 bases). This CDR3 contains 15 residues. With 4 bases removed from V and 8 bases from J, the gap between germline ends came to 17 bases. Germline CDR1 and CDR2: SNHLY and FYNNEI. The CDR3 DNA reads as TGTGCCAGCAGTGCCTTGAGCGGGCATGCAGGGGAGCTGTTTTTT. Translating it yields CASSALSGHAGELFF.

J is TRBJ2-1 and V is TRBV13; 8 nucleotides line up with TRBD2. The CDR3 contains 14 residues. V lost 3 bases and J lost 6; bases outside the gene matches: 4. Germline CDR1 reads PRHDT; CDR2 reads FYEKMQ (reference sequence). CDR3 bases: TGTGCCAGCAGCTTCGGCGGGAGGTTCAATGAGCAGTTCTTC. This codes for CASSFGGRFNEQFF.

The rearrangement joins TRBV6-4 to TRBJ2-2, with D unresolved. The CDR3 extends over 14 amino acids. The ends were cut back, 2 bases at V and 2 bases at J, with 6 bases in the middle. CDR1 is MRHNA, CDR2 SNTAGT, per germline. CDR3 in amino acids: CASSDLLNTGELFF. The DNA of the CDR3 is TGTGCCAGCAGTGACCTGCTAAACACCGGGGAGCTGTTTTTT.

This clone was recorded only once. The gene calls are TRBV19 and TRBJ1-2; D unresolved. Germline CDR1 reads LNHDA; CDR2 reads SQIVND (reference sequence). The CDR3 sequence is 14 residues long. Deletions cut 6 bases from V and 8 bases from J, with 19 bases between. CDR3: CASRSSGSGRGYTF. For the CDR3, the DNA is TGTGCCAGTAGGTCATCGGGGTCGGGTCGCGGCTACACCTTC.

The table lists this clone with a few counts. The V and J genes are TRBV7-9 and TRBJ2-3; TRBD2 matches 9 bases. Germline V CDR1 and CDR2: SEHNR, FQNEAQ (reference sequence). Trimming took 7 bases from V and 5 from J; bases not matched to a gene: 13. The CDR3 contains 16 residues. CDR3 in amino acids: CASILGVAGERDTQYF. The DNA for the CDR3 is TGTGCCAGCATCCTAGGGGTAGCGGGAGAGAGAGATACGCAGTATTTT. Complete variable domain (other parts from reference TRBV7-9 and TRBJ2-3): DTGVSQNPRHKITKRGQNVTFRCDPISEHNRLYWYRQTLGQGPEFLTYFQNEAQLEKSRLLSDRFSAERPKGSFSTLEIQRTEQGDSAMYLCASILGVAGERDTQYFGPGTRLTVL.

The CDR3 loop reads CASSLGLGGENEQFF. The CDR3 DNA reads TGTGCCAGCAGCTTAGGGCTTGGAGGAGAGAATGAGCAGTTCTTC. The chain employs TRBV7-3 and TRBJ2-1; D might be TRBD2 (5 bases). The germline V and J ends were trimmed by 2 bases and 7 bases, with 15 bases remaining between them. There are 15 residues in the CDR3. Looked up from germline, CDR1 is SGHTA and CDR2 is FQGTGA.

This rearrangement joins TRBV28 to TRBJ2-7; D is perhaps TRBD2 (6 bases). Trimming took off 7 bases at V and 3 bases at J, with 19 bases between the two ends. CDR3 size: 15 residues. Germline V lookup: CDR1 MDHEN, CDR2 SYDVKM. As DNA, the CDR3 is TGTGCCAGCACTTACCCCGGGGGACCCGACTACGAGCAGTACTTC. Translating it yields CASTYPGGPDYEQYF.

The chain uses TRBV27 and TRBJ2-7, with D possibly being TRBD2 (8 bases). V dropped 7 bases and J dropped 5 bases, with 24 bases sitting between them. CDR1 is MNHEY, CDR2 SMNVEV, per germline (reference sequence). The CDR3 runs to 16 residues. The CDR3 DNA follows: TGTGCCAGCAACTCCAGGGGGAGCGGGAGTCCCCACGAGCAGTACTTC. Translated: CASNSRGSGSPHEQYF.

CDR3 coding DNA: TGTGCCAGCAGCAACCTAGGGGTCAGGGGGCTAGGCTACACCTTC. It is translated as CASSNLGVRGLGYTF. The J gene is TRBJ1-2, the V gene TRBV7-2, with 8 positions matching TRBD1. V gave up 5 bases and J gave up 8 bases; unmatched junction bases: 13. There are 15 residues in the CDR3. Germline V gene sequence: CDR1 SGHTA, CDR2 FQGNSA.

The chain carries TRBV9 and TRBJ2-5, with 7 bases matching TRBD2. The CDR3 extends over 15 amino acids. The V segment lost 0 bases and the J segment 3 bases; nucleotides outside the gene matches: 5. Germline loops: CDR1 SGDLS, CDR2 YYNGEE. CDR3 sequence reads: CASSVEAGAEETQYF. The CDR3 nucleotides read TGTGCCAGCAGCGTAGAGGCGGGAGCCGAAGAGACCCAGTACTTC.

The chain has TRBV5-6 and TRBJ2-5; D remains ambiguous. CDR3 length: 13 amino acids. CDR1 SGHDT and CDR2 YYEEEE come from the germline V gene. The V and J ends lost 0 bases and 2 bases respectively, with 5 bases between them. The CDR3 bases are TGTGCCAGCAGCTTGGTCTCGCAAGAGACCCAGTACTTC. Its protein is CASSLVSQETQYF.

The table lists this clone with a few counts. The chain links TRBV5-1 to TRBJ2-1; TRBD2 agrees at 10 bases. V gave up 0 bases and J gave up 9 bases; unmatched junction bases: 15. CDR3 length: 18 amino acids. CDR1 and CDR2 from the germline V gene are SGHRS and YFSETQ. CDR3 in amino acids: CASSLALAGVVLSTEQFF. CDR3 sequence (DNA): TGCGCCAGCAGCTTGGCCCTAGCGGGAGTGGTATTATCGACTGAGCAGTTCTTC.

This clone was seen a handful of times. The chain couples TRBV3-1 (or the pseudogene TRBV3-2) to TRBJ2-1, with D unresolved. Germline V CDR1 and CDR2: LGHDT, YNNKEL (reference sequence). V shed 0 bases and J shed 9 bases, with 9 bases lying between them. The CDR3 covers 13 residues. The CDR3 region has the DNA TGTGCCAGCAGCCAAGATTTGAGATCTGAGCAGTTCTTC. Translating it yields CASSQDLRSEQFF.

The chain is built from TRBV4-1 and TRBJ2-1; D gene uncertain. Germline V gene sequence: CDR1 MGHRA, CDR2 YSYEKL. The CDR3 extends over 13 amino acids. Between the trimmed V and J ends, which lost 4 bases and 10 bases, there was a span of 14 bases. CDR3 sequence: CASSRLRPEEQFF. The CDR3 DNA reads as TGCGCCAGCAGCCGGCTCAGGCCCGAGGAGCAGTTCTTC.

The rearrangement links TRBV30 to TRBJ1-2; no clear D. This CDR3 spans 12 amino acids. Germline V CDR1 and CDR2: GTSNPN, SVGIG (reference sequence). The V end lost 2 bases, the J end lost 8 bases, and 12 bases lay between the germline ends. CDR3: CAWSPRGGGYTF. CDR3 nucleotide sequence: TGTGCCTGGAGTCCACGAGGTGGGGGCTACACCTTC.

This chain joins TRBV5-1 and TRBJ2-2; D perhaps matches TRBD2 (6 bases). The V gene lost 3 bases and the J gene lost 3 bases, with 15 bases spanning the gap. CDR1 and CDR2 from the germline V gene are SGHRS and YFSETQ. The CDR3 is made up of 16 amino acids. CDR3 sequence reads: CASSSISGSYTGELFF. DNA for the CDR3: TGCGCCAGCAGCTCCATCTCCGGGAGCTACACCGGGGAGCTGTTTTTT.

Only one count was recorded for this clone. J is TRBJ2-3 and V is TRBV2, with a weak D call TRBD2 (6 bases). The V gene's germline CDR1 is SNHLY and CDR2 FYNNEI. V lost 3 bases to trimming and J lost 0 bases, with 7 bases between them. CDR3 length: 14 residues. CDR3 region: CASSEGLSTDTQYF. The CDR3 region has the DNA TGTGCCAGCAGTGAGGGACTTAGCACAGATACGCAGTATTTT. Combining the CDR3 with reference TRBV2 and TRBJ2-3 gives the whole variable domain EPEVTQTPSHQVTQMGQEVILRCVPISNHLYFYWYRQILGQKVEFLVSFYNNEISEKSEIFDDQFSVERPDGSNFTLKIRSTKLEDSAMYFCASSEGLSTDTQYFGPGTRLTVL.

V gene TRBV28 combines with J gene TRBJ1-5; maybe TRBD1 (5 bases). The V gene lost 7 bases and the J gene lost 4 bases, with 11 bases spanning the gap. The CDR3 is 13 residues long. Looked up from germline, CDR1 is MDHEN and CDR2 is SYDVKM. The CDR3 region is CASTTQGNQPQHF. In DNA, the CDR3 is TGTGCCAGCACGACCCAGGGTAATCAGCCCCAGCATTTT.